A selection of T cell receptor beta chains follows, all from one sample in a study of blood T cell repertoires in COVID-19. Only in-frame clones appear in the TCRdb table, and some are missing; sequencing was by immunoSEQ multiplex PCR. The table shows 120,000 or so clones, with over 80% occurring only once. The sample comprised peripheral blood. These receptors came from a man aged 55 to 70 with acute or convalescent COVID-19. CDR3s include the opening cysteine and the closing phenylalanine or tryptophan. A D gene is named only where the DNA matches it firmly. Clone size is shown for a subset of rows, as once, few, many or a class of expanded clone.

V gene,clone size,J gene,D gene,CDR3 protein,CDR3 DNA
TRBV5-1,.,TRBJ1-2,TRBD1,CASSSPGQGSSYTF,TGCGCCAGCAGCTCACCGGGACAGGGGTCGAGCTACACCTTC
TRBV5-1,.,TRBJ2-3,TRBD2,CASSPGLAGLYSTDTQYF,TGCGCCAGCAGCCCCGGACTAGCGGGTCTCTATAGCACAGATACGCAGTATTTT
TRBV15,.,TRBJ1-6,TRBD1,CATSRRQGGSPLHF,TGTGCCACCAGCAGGAGACAGGGGGGCTCACCCCTCCACTTT
TRBV7-8,.,TRBJ1-6,.,CASCPGESGYSPLHF,TGTGCCAGCTGCCCCGGGGAGAGTGGTTATTCACCCCTCCACTTT
TRBV6-2/TRBV6-3,.,TRBJ2-5,.,CASSYEGETQYF,TGTGCCAGCAGTTACGAGGGAGAGACCCAGTACTTC
TRBV30,.,TRBJ1-1,TRBD1,CAWAGQGNEAFF,TGTGCCTGGGCTGGACAGGGGAATGAAGCTTTCTTT
TRBV5-4,.,TRBJ2-7,.,CASSFGESGYEQYF,TGTGCCAGCAGCTTCGGGGAGTCAGGCTACGAGCAGTACTTC
TRBV10-2,few,TRBJ1-3,.,CASSDPRKGVLLPGNTIYF,TGCGCCAGCAGTGACCCCCGGAAGGGGGTTTTACTCCCTGGAAACACCATATATTTT
TRBV28,once,TRBJ1-5,.,CASSPRELGQPQHF,TGTGCCAGCAGCCCCAGGGAACTCGGTCAGCCCCAGCATTTT
TRBV5-1,.,TRBJ2-2,TRBD2,CASSFLTSGGTGELFF,TGCGCCAGCAGCTTTTTGACTAGCGGTGGCACCGGGGAGCTGTTTTTT
TRBV18,few,TRBJ2-1,.,CASSPSGGYYNEQFF,TGTGCCAGCTCACCATCTGGCGGGTACTACAATGAGCAGTTCTTC
TRBV5-8,.,TRBJ2-7,.,CASIKKAGVPLEQYF,TGTGCCAGCATTAAGAAGGCAGGGGTTCCCCTCGAGCAGTACTTC
TRBV2,few,TRBJ1-4,.,CASRGAVNEKLFF,TGTGCCAGCAGGGGGGCCGTCAATGAAAAACTGTTTTTT
TRBV7-9,.,TRBJ1-1,.,CASSFGQSTEAFF,TGTGCCAGCAGTTTCGGACAGAGCACTGAAGCTTTCTTT
TRBV2,.,TRBJ2-5,TRBD2,CASSGGRGGGETQYF,TGTGCCAGCAGTGGAGGTCGGGGGGGCGGAGAGACCCAGTACTTC
TRBV7-8,.,TRBJ2-2,TRBD1,CASLDRGLSGGELFF,TGTGCCAGCCTCGACAGGGGACTTTCGGGCGGGGAGCTGTTTTTT
TRBV12-3/TRBV12-4,.,TRBJ2-7,TRBD1,CASRIQGFEQYF,TGTGCCAGCAGGATACAGGGGTTCGAGCAGTACTTC
TRBV7-8,.,TRBJ2-7,TRBD1,CASSYTGASIWGEQYF,TGTGCCAGCAGCTACACAGGGGCGTCCATATGGGGGGAGCAGTACTTC
TRBV4-1,.,TRBJ2-7,TRBD2,CASSRGLAGRYEQYF,TGCGCCAGCAGCCGGGGACTAGCGGGTCGATACGAGCAGTACTTC
TRBV5-5,.,TRBJ2-5,.,CASSSSTGTQYF,TGTGCCAGCAGCTCCTCGACAGGGACCCAGTACTTC
TRBV7-2,.,TRBJ1-1,.,CASSMDRNTEAFF,TGTGCCAGCAGCATGGACAGGAACACTGAAGCTTTCTTT
TRBV14,.,TRBJ1-1,.,CASSRANTEAFF,TGTGCCAGCAGCCGGGCGAACACTGAAGCTTTCTTT
TRBV6-5,once,TRBJ2-7,TRBD1,CASSYKGGTGAYEQYF,TGTGCCAGCAGTTACAAAGGCGGGACAGGAGCCTACGAGCAGTACTTC
TRBV7-3,.,TRBJ2-1,.,CASSPQLSSYNEQFF,TGTGCCAGCAGCCCACAGCTTAGCTCCTACAATGAGCAGTTCTTC
TRBV5-1,.,TRBJ1-5,.,CASSLGPQGGSNQPQHF,TGCGCCAGCAGCTTGGGTCCTCAGGGAGGAAGCAATCAGCCCCAGCATTTT
TRBV19,.,TRBJ1-5,.,CARGAHSNQPQHF,TGTGCCAGAGGAGCCCATAGCAATCAGCCCCAGCATTTT
TRBV5-8,.,TRBJ2-2,.,CASSYRRNTGELFF,TGTGCCAGCAGCTACCGTAGGAACACCGGGGAGCTGTTTTTT
TRBV10-2,.,TRBJ1-2,.,CASSESPLYGYTF,TGCGCCAGCAGTGAGTCCCCTCTCTATGGCTACACCTTC
TRBV19,.,TRBJ1-3,.,CASSFTPTGSGNTIYF,TGTGCCAGTAGTTTCACTCCGACGGGCTCTGGAAACACCATATATTTT
TRBV10-1,.,TRBJ1-1,.,CASSESSFNTEAFF,TGCGCCAGCAGTGAGTCGTCATTTAACACTGAAGCTTTCTTT
TRBV27,.,TRBJ2-3,.,CASSLDSPTDTQYF,TGTGCCAGCAGTTTAGACAGTCCCACAGATACGCAGTATTTT
TRBV7-9,.,TRBJ1-2,.,CAVPVGQDIYTF,TGTGCAGTCCCAGTCGGACAAGACATCTACACCTTC
TRBV20-1,once,TRBJ2-7,TRBD1,CSADRGQYF,TGCAGTGCTGACAGGGGGCAGTACTTC
TRBV4-2,.,TRBJ2-1,TRBD2,CASSPSRREGPDEQFF,TGTGCCAGCAGCCCGAGTAGGCGGGAGGGTCCCGATGAGCAGTTCTTC
TRBV5-1,.,TRBJ2-7,.,CASSLGQRYEQYF,TGCGCCAGCAGCTTAGGACAGCGCTACGAGCAGTACTTC
TRBV28,.,TRBJ1-6,.,CASSLSGGGGRTLSNSPLHF,TGTGCCAGCAGTTTATCGGGGGGTGGGGGACGGACCCTATCCAATTCACCCCTCCACTTT
TRBV5-1,.,TRBJ2-5,TRBD1,CASSPDGQGGRETQYF,TGCGCCAGCAGCCCGGACGGACAGGGAGGTAGGGAGACCCAGTACTTC
TRBV24-1,.,TRBJ2-7,TRBD1,CATSDGTGGREQYF,TGTGCCACCAGTGATGGGACAGGGGGGCGCGAGCAGTACTTC
TRBV19,once,TRBJ1-6,.,CASSIGLRSSYNSPLHF,TGTGCCAGTAGTATAGGCTTAAGGAGCTCCTATAATTCACCCCTCCACTTT
TRBV27,.,TRBJ2-5,TRBD2,CASNRLAGNQETQYF,TGTGCCAGCAATAGACTAGCGGGTAATCAAGAGACCCAGTACTTC
TRBV5-1,.,TRBJ1-1,TRBD1,CASSSQGQGDGAFF,TGCGCCAGCAGCTCGCAGGGACAGGGGGACGGGGCTTTCTTT
TRBV6-5,.,TRBJ2-7,.,CASVERGEQYF,TGTGCCAGCGTAGAACGAGGCGAGCAGTACTTC
TRBV11-1,few,TRBJ2-1,.,CASSSRGYNEQFF,TGTGCCAGCAGTTCCCGCGGTTACAATGAGCAGTTCTTC
TRBV6-5,.,TRBJ2-1,TRBD1,CASTPTGVNEQFF,TGTGCCAGCACCCCGACAGGGGTGAATGAGCAGTTCTTC
TRBV6-5,.,TRBJ1-2,.,CASKKQGAGWYGYTF,TGTGCCAGCAAAAAACAGGGAGCAGGATGGTATGGCTACACCTTC
TRBV11-2,.,TRBJ2-5,TRBD2,CASSLVYGTSGRTQYF,TGTGCCAGCAGCTTAGTCTACGGGACTAGCGGGAGGACCCAGTACTTC
TRBV29-1,once,TRBJ1-2,TRBD1,CSVLTTGAYGYTF,TGCAGCGTGCTTACGACAGGGGCCTATGGCTACACCTTC
TRBV9,.,TRBJ2-1,TRBD1,CASSPGQGDNEQFF,TGTGCCAGCAGCCCTGGACAGGGGGATAATGAGCAGTTCTTC
TRBV3-1/TRBV3-2,.,TRBJ2-5,TRBD2,CASSQLNSGRGETQYF,TGTGCCAGCAGCCAATTGAATAGCGGGAGAGGAGAGACCCAGTACTTC
TRBV6-2/TRBV6-3,once,TRBJ1-1,TRBD1,CASSTHRGNTEAFF,TGTGCCAGCAGCACCCACAGGGGGAACACTGAAGCTTTCTTT
TRBV5-1,few,TRBJ1-3,.,CASSLESGIGNTIYF,TGCGCCAGCAGCTTGGAGTCAGGGATCGGAAACACCATATATTTT
TRBV11-3,.,TRBJ2-7,.,CASSGRGAEQYF,TGTGCCAGCAGCGGACGTGGGGCCGAGCAGTACTTC
TRBV21-1,.,TRBJ2-3,.,CARRGGGRLSTDTQYF,TGTGCTCGTCGAGGGGGCGGACGGCTTAGCACAGATACGCAGTATTTT